A selection of T cell receptor beta chains follows, all from one sample in a study of T cells in Graves' hyperthyroidism and ophthalmopathy. Each CDR3 protein is one row after TCRdb ran MiXCR on the multiplex PCR reads. The table shows a few hundred thousand distinct CDR3 sequences, with 35% to 55% occurring only once. Material: peripheral blood or thyroid tissue (not recorded which). The receptor set was obtained from a woman aged 18-35 years with Graves' hyperthyroidism. The CDR3 runs from the conserved cysteine through the conserved F or W. A D gene is named only where the DNA matches it firmly. Size values are once, few and many counts, or a class for expanded clones, and some rows have none.

abundance | j_gene | d_gene | v_gene | CDR3aa | CDR3nt
many | TRBJ2-2 | NA | TRBV14 | CASSLRTFGELFF | TGTGCCAGCAGCCTGCGGACATTCGGGGAGCTGTTTTTT
NA | TRBJ1-1 | NA | TRBV7-8 | CASGPRWSIDTEAFF | TGTGCCAGCGGCCCCCGTTGGAGCATTGACACTGAAGCTTTCTTT
many | TRBJ2-7 | TRBD1 | TRBV20-1 | CSAIGTGGFYEQYF | TGCAGTGCAATAGGGACAGGGGGCTTCTACGAGCAGTACTTC
few | TRBJ1-1 | TRBD1 | TRBV4-3 | CASSQFSAGGGTEAFF | TGCGCCAGCAGCCAATTTTCGGCAGGGGGCGGCACTGAAGCTTTCTTT
NA | TRBJ1-1 | NA | TRBV20-1 | CSLARSSNTEAFF | TGCAGTTTAGCCAGATCTTCGAACACTGAAGCTTTCTTT
NA | TRBJ2-5 | NA | TRBV4-3 | CASSQADRTQYF | TGCGCCAGCAGCCAGGCCGACAGGACCCAGTACTTC
few | TRBJ2-5 | TRBD1 | TRBV6-5 | CASSQDRGPETQYF | TGTGCCAGCAGTCAAGACAGGGGCCCGGAGACCCAGTACTTC
few | TRBJ2-7 | NA | TRBV6-6 | CASSDRGFAHEQYF | TGTGCCAGCAGTGACCGAGGATTCGCCCACGAGCAGTACTTC
many | TRBJ2-2 | NA | TRBV9 | CASSLRGGSPTGELFF | TGTGCCAGCAGCCTCCGAGGGGGGAGTCCCACCGGGGAGCTGTTTTTT
few | TRBJ2-2 | NA | TRBV12-3/TRBV12-4 | CASRPGWGNTGELFF | TGTGCCAGCAGACCAGGGTGGGGGAACACCGGGGAGCTGTTTTTT
many | TRBJ1-2 | NA | TRBV11-2 | CASSKEDSNYGYTF | TGTGCCAGCAGCAAAGAGGACAGTAACTATGGCTACACCTTC
many | TRBJ1-5 | NA | TRBV7-2 | CASSLESGGSNQPQHF | TGTGCCAGCAGCCTCGAGAGCGGAGGTAGCAATCAGCCCCAGCATTTT
NA | TRBJ2-3 | NA | TRBV5-8 | CASKRQLGGDTQYF | TGTGCCAGCAAGCGCCAGCTGGGGGGAGATACGCAGTATTTT
few | TRBJ1-2 | TRBD1 | TRBV6-4 | CASDRVYGYTF | TGTGCCAGCGACAGGGTATATGGCTACACCTTC
many | TRBJ1-5 | TRBD1 | TRBV6-5 | CASRGTVNQPQHF | TGTGCCAGCAGAGGGACAGTCAATCAGCCCCAGCATTTT
many | TRBJ2-7 | NA | TRBV19 | CASSSWTRYSYEQYF | TGTGCCAGTAGTAGTTGGACAAGGTACTCCTACGAGCAGTACTTC
NA | TRBJ1-1 | NA | TRBV20-1 | CSAREGVFF | TGCAGTGCTAGAGAGGGCGTTTTCTTT
many | TRBJ2-7 | NA | TRBV5-1 | CASSLEGFYEQYF | TGCGCCAGCAGCTTGGAGGGGTTTTACGAGCAGTACTTC
NA | TRBJ2-4 | TRBD2 | TRBV20-1 | CSARELAGGPKNIQYF | TGCAGTGCTAGAGAGCTAGCGGGAGGGCCGAAAAACATTCAGTACTTC
many | TRBJ1-5 | NA | TRBV14 | CASSQVVGQPQHF | TGTGCCAGCAGCCAAGTGGTTGGTCAGCCCCAGCATTTT
NA | TRBJ2-5 | NA | TRBV2 | CASSPRPEETQYF | TGTGCCAGCAGCCCCCGACCGGAGGAGACCCAGTACTTC
NA | TRBJ2-2 | TRBD2 | TRBV7-2 | CASSLDLAGYTGELFF | TGTGCCAGCAGCTTAGACCTAGCGGGATACACCGGGGAGCTGTTTTTT
many | TRBJ1-1 | NA | TRBV7-3 | CASSVGPNREAFF | TGTGCCAGCAGCGTGGGACCGAACCGCGAAGCTTTCTTT
many | TRBJ2-7 | NA | TRBV20-1 | CSASTFSYEQYF | TGCAGTGCTAGCACATTCTCCTACGAGCAGTACTTC
many | TRBJ2-7 | TRBD1 | TRBV6-5 | CATTNRGLDLRQYF | TGTGCCACTACGAACAGGGGCTTAGACCTAAGGCAGTACTTC
NA | TRBJ1-4 | NA | TRBV7-9 | CASSQGREEKLFF | TGTGCCAGCAGCCAAGGGAGGGAAGAAAAACTGTTTTTT
many | TRBJ2-7 | NA | TRBV6-2/TRBV6-3 | CASSLLKVREQYF | TGTGCCAGCAGTCTACTGAAGGTTCGCGAGCAGTACTTC
many | TRBJ2-2 | TRBD2 | TRBV7-2 | CASDPSGSTGELFF | TGTGCCAGCGACCCTAGCGGGAGCACCGGGGAGCTGTTTTTT
few | TRBJ2-1 | TRBD2 | TRBV10-3 | CAISDGLAGFEQFF | TGTGCCATCAGCGATGGACTAGCGGGATTTGAGCAGTTCTTC
NA | TRBJ2-3 | TRBD1 | TRBV7-6 | CASSLALGQRTDTQYF | TGTGCCAGCAGCTTAGCACTGGGACAGCGCACAGATACGCAGTATTTT
NA | TRBJ2-7 | TRBD1 | TRBV20-1 | CSATPGTGGYEQYF | TGCAGTGCTACCCCCGGGACAGGGGGCTACGAGCAGTACTTC
NA | TRBJ2-7 | NA | TRBV28 | CASSLFGESATEQYF | TGTGCCAGCAGTTTATTCGGGGAATCAGCTACCGAGCAGTACTTC
once | TRBJ2-3 | NA | TRBV7-3 | CASSLAALLGDTQYF | TGCGCCAGCAGCTTGGCCGCCCTTCTGGGAGATACGCAGTATTTT
few | TRBJ2-3 | NA | TRBV7-2 | CASSLAVTDTQYF | TGTGCCAGCAGCTTAGCCGTCACAGATACGCAGTATTTT
NA | TRBJ2-7 | NA | TRBV20-1 | CSAKKGGGSHEQYF | TGCAGTGCCAAAAAGGGGGGAGGTAGCCACGAGCAGTACTTC
NA | TRBJ2-7 | NA | TRBV20-1 | CSARDPRGYEQYF | TGCAGTGCTAGAGATCCTCGGGGGTACGAGCAGTACTTC
NA | TRBJ1-1 | NA | TRBV7-9 | CASSLSGSSYNEAFF | TGTGCCAGCAGCCTCAGCGGGAGCTCCTACAATGAAGCTTTCTTT
NA | TRBJ2-7 | TRBD1 | TRBV7-6 | CASSPGQQYEQYF | TGTGCCAGCAGCCCGGGACAGCAGTACGAGCAGTACTTC
many | TRBJ1-2 | NA | TRBV6-4 | CAPTGRGYGYTF | TGTGCACCAACCGGAAGGGGGTATGGCTACACCTTC
few | TRBJ2-2 | NA | TRBV9 | CASSPPAGSNTGELFF | TGTGCCAGCTCACCACCGGCGGGGTCGAACACCGGGGAGCTGTTTTTT
few | TRBJ1-2 | NA | TRBV2 | CASSLVGAGYTF | TGTGCCAGCAGCTTGGTAGGGGCTGGCTACACCTTC
many | TRBJ2-5 | TRBD1 | TRBV29-1 | CSAADRVKTQYF | TGCAGCGCCGCCGACAGGGTAAAGACCCAGTACTTC
many | TRBJ1-2 | NA | TRBV29-1 | CSVWVDGYTF | TGCAGCGTGTGGGTAGACGGCTACACCTTC
NA | TRBJ1-1 | NA | TRBV9 | CASSVALPGDTEAFF | TGTGCCAGCAGCGTAGCTCTACCAGGGGACACTGAAGCTTTCTTT
NA | TRBJ2-3 | NA | TRBV2 | CASSEVPDTQYF | TGTGCCAGCAGTGAGGTCCCAGATACGCAGTATTTT
many | TRBJ2-7 | NA | TRBV11-3 | CASSLFQGASYEQYF | TGTGCCAGCAGCTTATTCCAGGGAGCGTCCTACGAGCAGTACTTC
NA | TRBJ1-2 | NA | TRBV29-1 | CSGAREGSGYTF | TGCAGCGGAGCGCGGGAGGGCAGCGGCTACACCTTC
once | TRBJ1-3 | NA | TRBV2 | CASSSGLAGHFGNTIYF | TGTGCCAGCAGTTCTGGACTAGCGGGACATTTTGGAAACACCATATATTTT
once | TRBJ1-2 | NA | TRBV15 | CATSSQGEGMNGYTF | TGTGCCACCAGCAGCCAAGGGGAGGGTATGAATGGCTACACCTTC
NA | TRBJ2-5 | TRBD2 | TRBV20-1 | CSAALAGGQQETQYF | TGCAGTGCCGCACTAGCGGGAGGGCAACAAGAGACCCAGTACTTC
NA | TRBJ2-1 | NA | TRBV20-1 | CSARVVEQFF | TGCAGTGCTAGAGTAGTAGAGCAGTTCTTC
NA | TRBJ2-7 | NA | TRBV24-1 | CATGDGDEQYF | TGTGCCACCGGGGACGGCGACGAGCAGTACTTC
NA | TRBJ2-7 | NA | TRBV12-3/TRBV12-4 | CASSPEVGNEQYF | TGTGCCAGCAGTCCCGAGGTGGGGAACGAGCAGTACTTC